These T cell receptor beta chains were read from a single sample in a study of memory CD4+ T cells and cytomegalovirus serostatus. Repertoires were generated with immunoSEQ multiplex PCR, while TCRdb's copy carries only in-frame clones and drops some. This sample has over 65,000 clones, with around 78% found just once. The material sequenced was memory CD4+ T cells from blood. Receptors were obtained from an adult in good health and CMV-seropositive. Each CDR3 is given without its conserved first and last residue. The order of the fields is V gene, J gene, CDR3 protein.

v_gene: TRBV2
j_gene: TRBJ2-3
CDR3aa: ASRGARLTDTQY

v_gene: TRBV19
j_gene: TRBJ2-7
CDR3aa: ASSIRDHPYEQY

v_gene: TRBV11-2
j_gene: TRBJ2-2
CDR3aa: ASSLGTGMAGELF

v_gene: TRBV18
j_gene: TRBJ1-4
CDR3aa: ASSRKEASTNEKLF

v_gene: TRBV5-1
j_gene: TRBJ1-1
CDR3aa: ASSPDRVGNTEAF

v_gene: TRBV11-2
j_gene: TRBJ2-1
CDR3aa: ASSLEWEEYNEQF

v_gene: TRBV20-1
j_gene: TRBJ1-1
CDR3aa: SARGGREAF

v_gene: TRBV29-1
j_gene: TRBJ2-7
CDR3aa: SVGSVLSYEQY

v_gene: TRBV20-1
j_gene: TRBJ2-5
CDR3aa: SAWRETQY

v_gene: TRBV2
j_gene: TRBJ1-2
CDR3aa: ASSDRGQGAIHGYT

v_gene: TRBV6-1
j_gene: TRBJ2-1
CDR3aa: ASSESGWGSPYNEQF

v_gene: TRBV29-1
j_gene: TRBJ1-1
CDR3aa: SVGTFMNTEAF

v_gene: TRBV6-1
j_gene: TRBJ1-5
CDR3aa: ASSGPGQGNQPQH

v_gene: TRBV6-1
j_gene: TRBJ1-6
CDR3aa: ASTWENNSPLH

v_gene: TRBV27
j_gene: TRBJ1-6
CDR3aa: ASSPNIGTGGRPLH

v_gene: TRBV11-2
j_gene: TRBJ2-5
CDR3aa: ASSLVYGGQETQY

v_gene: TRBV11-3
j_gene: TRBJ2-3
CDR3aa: ASSETGRFSTQY

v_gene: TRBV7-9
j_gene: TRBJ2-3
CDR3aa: ASSLSLSTDTQY

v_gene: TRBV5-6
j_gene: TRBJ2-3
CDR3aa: ASSRSAGGRLTQY

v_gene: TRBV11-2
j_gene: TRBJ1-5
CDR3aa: ASSPGYNQPQH

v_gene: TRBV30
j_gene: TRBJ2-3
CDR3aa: AWSGLVVGTDTQY

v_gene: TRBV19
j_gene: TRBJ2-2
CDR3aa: ASSIDPRAGELF

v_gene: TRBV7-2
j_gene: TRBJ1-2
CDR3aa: ASTSGGARVFGYT

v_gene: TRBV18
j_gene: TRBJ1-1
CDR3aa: ASSPSGRQPNTEAF

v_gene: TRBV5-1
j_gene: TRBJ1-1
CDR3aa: ASSPRLSANTEAF

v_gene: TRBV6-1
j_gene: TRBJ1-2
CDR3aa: ASSEIHGDLGYT

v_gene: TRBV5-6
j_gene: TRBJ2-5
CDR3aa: ASSRGLAGVGVRETQY

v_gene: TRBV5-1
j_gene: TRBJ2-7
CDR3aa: ASAVGGAYEQY

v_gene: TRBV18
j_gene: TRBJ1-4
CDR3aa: ASSPAAEGEKLF

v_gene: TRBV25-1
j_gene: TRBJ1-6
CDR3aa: ASSEFGRTTNSPLH

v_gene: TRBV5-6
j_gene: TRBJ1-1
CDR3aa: ASSRINTEAF

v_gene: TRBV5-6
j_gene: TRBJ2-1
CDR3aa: ASSSKTSGASYNEQF

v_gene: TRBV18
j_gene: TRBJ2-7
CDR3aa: ASSLNQRGVGFDEQY

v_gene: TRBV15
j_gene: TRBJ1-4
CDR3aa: ATSVGGLFKKLF

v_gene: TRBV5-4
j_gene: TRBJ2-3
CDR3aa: ASSLPAGRASDTQY

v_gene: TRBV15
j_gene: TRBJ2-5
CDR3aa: ATSPMGREGQETQY

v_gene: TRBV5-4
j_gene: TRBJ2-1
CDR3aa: ASSLVGVGTGDFDEQF

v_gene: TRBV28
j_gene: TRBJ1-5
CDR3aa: ASSTGGQPQH

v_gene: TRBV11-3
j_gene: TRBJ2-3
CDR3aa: ASRPTKAGTDTQY

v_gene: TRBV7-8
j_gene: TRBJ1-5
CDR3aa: ASSPWRAGFNQPQH

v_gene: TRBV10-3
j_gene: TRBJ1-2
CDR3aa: AISDRGYYGYT

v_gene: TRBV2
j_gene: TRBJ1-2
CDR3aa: ASSEGPTYGYT

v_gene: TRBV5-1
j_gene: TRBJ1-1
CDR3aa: ASSSLPGTGGTEAF

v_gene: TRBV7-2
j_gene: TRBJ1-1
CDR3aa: ASSPGTDTEAF

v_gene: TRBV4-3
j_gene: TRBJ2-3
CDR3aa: ASSQGSDPTDTQY

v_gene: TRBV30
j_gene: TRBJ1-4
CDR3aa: AWSVLGFGEKLF

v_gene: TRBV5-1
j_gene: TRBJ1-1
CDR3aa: ASSFGGLPSMNTEAF

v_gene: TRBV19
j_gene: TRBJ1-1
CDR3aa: ASLDTGRTMENTEAF

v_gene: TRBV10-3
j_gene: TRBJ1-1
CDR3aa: AISKQGLETEAF

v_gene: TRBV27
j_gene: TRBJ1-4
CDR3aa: ASSPSRGVSEKLF